Below are 14 T cell receptor beta chains sequenced from a single sample in a study of cytomegalovirus exposure and HLA in healthy donors. The PCR employed 60 Vbeta primers together with 13 Jbeta primers. Using immunoSEQ multiplex PCR, the repertoire was profiled, and TCRdb retains in-frame clones only, with some absent. The repertoire holds 65,000 to 90,000 clones, with 72% as singletons. Sequences were obtained from PBMCs. These TCRs come from a woman aged 40 to 50 in good health and CMV-seropositive.

CDR3 bases: TGTGCCAGCAGCTCCCCCCTCTTTGGCTACACCTTC. Its protein product is CASSSPLFGYTF. The V gene is TRBV6-5, the J gene TRBJ1-2; no clear D. The germline V and J ends were trimmed by 6 bases and 7 bases, with 12 bases remaining between them. The CDR3 is 12 residues long. Germline V CDR1 and CDR2: MNHEY, SVGAGI.

The chain has TRBV7-3 and TRBJ1-1; 7 bases match TRBD1. With V trimmed by 6 bases and J by 1 base, 5 bases remained unmatched. CDR3 size: 14 residues. The germline CDR1 and CDR2 sequences are SGHTA and FQGTGA. CDR3 residues: CASSSGGWNTEAFF. The CDR3 nucleotides read TGTGCCAGCAGTTCAGGGGGTTGGAACACTGAAGCTTTCTTT.

The chain couples TRBV7-9 to TRBJ2-7; tentative D call: TRBD2 (5 bases). The CDR3 is 16 residues long. Germline V CDR1 and CDR2: SEHNR, FQNEAQ (reference sequence). V gave up 2 bases and J gave up 6 bases, with 20 bases separating them. The CDR3 here is CASSLPIGGFTGEQYF. The CDR3 bases are TGTGCCAGCAGCTTACCTATAGGCGGGTTTACGGGCGAGCAGTACTTC. Combining the CDR3 with reference TRBV7-9 and TRBJ2-7 gives the whole variable domain DTGVSQNPRHKITKRGQNVTFRCDPISEHNRLYWYRQTLGQGPEFLTYFQNEAQLEKSRLLSDRFSAERPKGSFSTLEIQRTEQGDSAMYLCASSLPIGGFTGEQYFGPGTRLTVT.

As DNA, the CDR3 is TGTGCCAGCGGTATTCAGGGCTCTGGGGCCAACGTCCTGACTTTC. Its protein is CASGIQGSGANVLTF. This chain uses TRBV6-7 with TRBJ2-6; TRBD1 might be the D (5 bases). TRBV6-7 is annotated as an ORF whose role is uncertain. The germline V and J ends were trimmed by 8 bases and 0 bases, with 11 bases remaining between them. This CDR3 region has 15 residues.

This chain links TRBV7-9 with TRBJ1-2, with 8 bases identical to TRBD1. Unmatched junction bases numbered 10, after V lost 8 bases and J lost 8 bases. The CDR3 is made up of 13 amino acids. The germline gives CDR1 SEHNR, CDR2 FQNEAQ (reference sequence). The CDR3 loop is CASGPGGARGYTF. CDR3 DNA: TGTGCCAGCGGACCAGGGGGCGCGAGGGGCTACACCTTC.

V and J are TRBV5-6 and TRBJ2-7, with 10 bases that match TRBD1. The CDR3 covers 15 residues. CDR1 and CDR2 (germline): SGHDT, YYEEEE. The V gene end was trimmed by 3 bases and the J gene end by 7 bases; junction bases not matched to a gene: 10. The CDR3 nucleotides read TGTGCCAGCAGCTACTGGACAGGGGGTCGTCGGGAGCAGTACTTC. Translation: CASSYWTGGRREQYF.

The rearrangement links TRBV6-5 to TRBJ1-4; 7 bases map to TRBD1. Germline lookup yields CDR1 MNHEY and CDR2 SVGAGI. The CDR3 is 14 residues long. The ends lost 6 bases at V and 7 bases at J; junction bases unmatched: 8. This CDR3 reads CASSRARGREKLFF. CDR3 DNA sequence: TGTGCCAGCAGCCGAGCGAGGGGGCGTGAAAAACTGTTTTTT.

The chain couples TRBV6-5 to TRBJ1-1; D uncertain. Germline V lookup: CDR1 MNHEY, CDR2 SVGAGI. Trimming left V 2 bases short and J 1 base short, with 8 bases between. The CDR3 has 14 amino acids. CDR3 sequence (DNA): TGTGCCAGCAGTTACAATCCGGGGAACACTGAAGCTTTCTTT. Its protein product is CASSYNPGNTEAFF.

The chain combines TRBV25-1 with TRBJ2-5; possibly TRBD1 for D (5 bases). Germline V gives CDR1 MGHDK, CDR2 SYGVNS. This CDR3 has 13 residues. Trimming removed 1 base at V and 7 bases at J, with 10 bases between. In DNA, the CDR3 is TGTGCCAGCAGTGAATGGGGCACGCGGACCCAGTACTTC. Its protein product is CASSEWGTRTQYF.

The chain has TRBV10-1 and TRBJ2-1, with 14 bases matching TRBD2. The CDR3 is made up of 15 amino acids. The junction had 4 bases not matched to a gene; V was cut back by 6 bases and J by 6 bases. CDR1 WNHNN and CDR2 SYGVQD come from the germline V gene (reference sequence). The chain's CDR3 is CASSPGTSGGNEQFF. CDR3 nucleotide sequence: TGCGCCAGCAGCCCCGGGACTAGCGGGGGCAATGAGCAGTTCTTC.

The chain recombines TRBV4-2 with TRBJ2-5; tentatively, D is TRBD2 (5 bases). The germline gives CDR1 LGHNA, CDR2 YNFKEQ. V gave up 0 bases and J gave up 5 bases, with 22 bases separating them. The CDR3 spans 18 residues. CDR3 bases: TGTGCCAGCAGCCAAGAAGTGGTTGTAGGAGGTTTGGGGGAGACCCAGTACTTC. It codes for CASSQEVVVGGLGETQYF.

This clone was found a few times. V and J are TRBV6-1 and TRBJ2-7; no definite D call. The CDR3 has 16 residues. V lost 1 base to trimming and J lost 0 bases, with 13 bases between them. The germline gives CDR1 MNHNS, CDR2 SASEGT. Written as DNA, the CDR3 is TGTGCCAGCAGTGAAGGTACTCGGGTCCTCTCCTACGAGCAGTACTTC. Its translation is CASSEGTRVLSYEQYF.

J is TRBJ1-2 and V is TRBV5-4; 9 bases line up with TRBD1. From germline, CDR1 is SGHNT and CDR2 YYREEE (reference sequence). The CDR3 is made up of 16 amino acids. The ends lost 4 bases at V and 4 bases at J; junction bases unmatched: 11. The CDR3 region has the DNA TGTGCCAGCAGCCCGCAGGGACAGGGCGAAGCCTATGGCTACACCTTC. Amino acid sequence: CASSPQGQGEAYGYTF.

V and J are TRBV7-3 and TRBJ2-5; a weak D match, TRBD2 (6 bases). Trimming stripped 5 bases from V and 3 bases from J, with 13 bases between. CDR1 is SGHTA, CDR2 FQGTGA, per germline. This CDR3 contains 14 residues. CDR3 sequence (DNA): TGTGCCAGCAGCCTGGGGGGTGGAAAAGAGACCCAGTACTTC. This gives the protein CASSLGGGKETQYF.